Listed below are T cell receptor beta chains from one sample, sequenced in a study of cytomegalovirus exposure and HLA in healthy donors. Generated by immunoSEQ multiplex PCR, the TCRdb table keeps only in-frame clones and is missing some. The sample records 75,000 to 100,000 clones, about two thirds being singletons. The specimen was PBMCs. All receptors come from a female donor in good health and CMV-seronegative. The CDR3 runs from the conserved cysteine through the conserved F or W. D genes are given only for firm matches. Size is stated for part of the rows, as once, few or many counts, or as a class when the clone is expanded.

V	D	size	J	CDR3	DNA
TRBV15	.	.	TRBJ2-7	CATSREVSGYEQYF	TGTGCCACCAGCAGAGAGGTTTCAGGCTACGAGCAGTACTTC
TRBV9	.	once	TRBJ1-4	CASSVGTATNEKLFF	TGTGCCAGCAGCGTAGGGACAGCAACTAATGAAAAACTGTTTTTT
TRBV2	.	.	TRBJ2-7	CASSALLYEQYF	TGTGCCAGCAGTGCTCTACTTTACGAGCAGTACTTC
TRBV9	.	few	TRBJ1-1	CASSVEGQYTEAFF	TGTGCCAGCAGCGTAGAGGGGCAGTACACTGAAGCTTTCTTT
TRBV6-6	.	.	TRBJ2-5	CASSLGGGETQYF	TGTGCCAGCAGTTTAGGGGGGGGAGAGACCCAGTACTTC
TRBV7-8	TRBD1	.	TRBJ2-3	CASSFRGRDTQYF	TGTGCCAGCAGCTTCAGGGGGAGAGATACGCAGTATTTT
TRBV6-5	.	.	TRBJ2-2	CASSYFDRSGELFF	TGTGCCAGCAGTTACTTCGACAGGTCCGGGGAGCTGTTTTTT
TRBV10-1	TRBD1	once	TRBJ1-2	CASSGQGNLYGYTF	TGCGCCAGCAGTGGACAGGGTAATCTCTATGGCTACACCTTC
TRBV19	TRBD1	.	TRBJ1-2	CASIPWAGGGYGYTF	TGTGCCAGTATCCCCTGGGCAGGGGGCGGATATGGCTACACCTTC
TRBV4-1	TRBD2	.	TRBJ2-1	CASSQGTSGTLKQFF	TGCGCCAGCAGCCAAGGTACTAGCGGTACTCTTAAGCAGTTCTTC
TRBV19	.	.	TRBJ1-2	CASRSTGNYGYTF	TGTGCCAGTAGATCGACAGGAAACTATGGCTACACCTTC
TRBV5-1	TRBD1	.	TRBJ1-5	CASSLNRTGMAMLGNQPQHF	TGCGCCAGCAGCTTGAACCGGACAGGGATGGCAATGTTGGGCAATCAGCCCCAGCATTTT
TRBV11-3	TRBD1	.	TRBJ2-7	CASSASRGQGDRYEQYF	TGTGCCAGCAGCGCCTCTCGGGGACAGGGGGACAGGTACGAGCAGTACTTC
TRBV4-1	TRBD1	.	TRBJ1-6	CASSRAQGTGTDDSPLHF	TGCGCCAGCAGCCGGGCTCAGGGCACCGGGACAGACGATTCACCCCTCCACTTT
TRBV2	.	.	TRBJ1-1	CASKKDRNTEAFF	TGTGCCAGCAAGAAAGATAGAAACACTGAAGCTTTCTTT
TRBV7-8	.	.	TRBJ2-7	CASSPTGFPYEQYF	TGTGCCAGCAGCCCCACAGGGTTCCCCTACGAGCAGTACTTC
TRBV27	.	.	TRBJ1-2	CASSQQRTNYGYTF	TGTGCCAGCAGCCAACAGAGAACTAACTATGGCTACACCTTC
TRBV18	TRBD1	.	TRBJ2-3	CASSPSQGADTQYF	TGTGCCAGCTCACCGAGTCAGGGGGCAGATACGCAGTATTTT
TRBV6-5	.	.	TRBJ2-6	CASSYSRVAGANVLTF	TGTGCCAGCAGTTACTCGAGGGTTGCTGGGGCCAACGTCCTGACTTTC
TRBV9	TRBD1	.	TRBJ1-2	CASTGGDRNYGYTF	TGTGCCAGCACTGGAGGGGACAGAAACTATGGCTACACCTTC
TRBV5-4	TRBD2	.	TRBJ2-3	CASSLAAGGTDTQYF	TGTGCCAGCAGCTTGGCGGCGGGGGGTACAGATACGCAGTATTTT
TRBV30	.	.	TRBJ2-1	CAWSRGPNEQFF	TGTGCCTGGAGTCGGGGTCCCAATGAGCAGTTCTTC
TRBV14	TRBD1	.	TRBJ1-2	CASSQDIWDSDGYTF	TGTGCCAGCAGCCAAGATATATGGGACAGCGATGGCTACACCTTC
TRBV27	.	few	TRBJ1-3	CASSLSGGDTIYF	TGTGCCAGCAGTTTATCAGGGGGTGACACCATATATTTT
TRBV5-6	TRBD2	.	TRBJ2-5	CASSRTSGQETQYF	TGTGCCAGCAGCCGGACTAGCGGCCAAGAGACCCAGTACTTC
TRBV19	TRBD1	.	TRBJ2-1	CASRRTGTGALGEQFF	TGTGCCAGTAGGAGAACCGGGACAGGGGCACTCGGGGAGCAGTTCTTC
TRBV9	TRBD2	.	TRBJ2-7	CASSPRTSALYEQYF	TGTGCCAGCAGCCCCCGGACTAGCGCACTCTACGAGCAGTACTTC
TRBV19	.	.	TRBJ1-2	CASTLGLGGYGYTF	TGTGCCAGTACCCTCGGACTGGGGGGCTATGGCTACACCTTC
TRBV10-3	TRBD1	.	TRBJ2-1	CAISESTGSFYNEQFF	TGTGCCATCAGTGAGTCGACAGGGTCGTTCTACAATGAGCAGTTCTTC
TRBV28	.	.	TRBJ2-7	CASSPTSGLEQYF	TGTGCCAGCAGTCCTACTTCTGGGCTCGAGCAGTACTTC
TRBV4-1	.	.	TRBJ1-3	CASSQQNSIQGTHSGNTIYF	TGCGCCAGCAGCCAGCAGAACTCGATACAGGGAACTCACTCTGGAAACACCATATATTTT
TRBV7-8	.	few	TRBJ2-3	CASSLVRRPQGDTQYF	TGTGCCAGCAGCTTAGTTAGGAGACCTCAAGGCGATACGCAGTATTTT
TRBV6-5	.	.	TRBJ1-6	CASSPGGLLDSPLHF	TGTGCCAGCAGTCCGGGGGGGCTGCTCGATTCACCCCTCCACTTT
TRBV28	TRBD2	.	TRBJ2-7	CASSLAGGVHEQYF	TGTGCCAGCAGTTTAGCGGGAGGGGTCCACGAGCAGTACTTC
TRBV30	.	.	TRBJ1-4	CAWKAQGWEKLFF	TGTGCCTGGAAGGCACAGGGATGGGAAAAACTGTTTTTT
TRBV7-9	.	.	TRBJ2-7	CASSLLAAASYEQYF	TGTGCCAGCAGCTTACTAGCTGCCGCGTCCTACGAGCAGTACTTC
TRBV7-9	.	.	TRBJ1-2	CSSTPDSF	TGTTCCAGCACCCCAGACAGCTTC
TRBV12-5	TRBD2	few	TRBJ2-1	CASGSPSGGNEQFF	TGTGCTAGTGGTTCGCCTAGCGGGGGGAATGAGCAGTTCTTC
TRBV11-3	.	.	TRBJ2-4	CASSARDKPAKNIQYF	TGTGCCAGCAGCGCTAGGGACAAACCAGCCAAAAACATTCAGTACTTC
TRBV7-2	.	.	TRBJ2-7	CASSLVAGSYEQYF	TGTGCCAGCAGCTTAGTGGCAGGCTCCTACGAGCAGTACTTC
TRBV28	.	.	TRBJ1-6	CASSSGHLGGSPLHF	TGTGCCAGCAGTTCCGGGCATCTGGGGGGTTCACCCCTCCACTTT
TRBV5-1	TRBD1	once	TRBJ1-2	CASSLEPGTDYGYTF	TGCGCCAGCAGCTTGGAGCCCGGGACAGACTATGGCTACACCTTC
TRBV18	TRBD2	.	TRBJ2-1	CASSPLAGGSFDEQFF	TGTGCCAGCTCACCGCTAGCGGGAGGTAGTTTCGATGAGCAGTTCTTC
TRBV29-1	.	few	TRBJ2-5	CSVEGSGSETQYF	TGCAGCGTTGAAGGGTCGGGATCAGAGACCCAGTACTTC
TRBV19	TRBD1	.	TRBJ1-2	CASRLAYRGRFGYTF	TGTGCCAGTAGGCTCGCCTACAGGGGGCGGTTTGGCTACACCTTC
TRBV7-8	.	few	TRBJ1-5	CASSLGAGTYNQPQHF	TGTGCCAGCAGCTTAGGGGCAGGAACATACAATCAGCCCCAGCATTTT
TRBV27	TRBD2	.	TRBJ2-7	CASSSWTSGSYEQYF	TGTGCCAGCAGTTCGTGGACTAGCGGATCCTACGAGCAGTACTTC